What follows describes a single T cell receptor (beta chain). The source of the sample is a study of blood T cell repertoires in COVID-19. Participant reports of clinical history set cohort assignment. Authors' data handling: Amplifying reference gene primers gave estimates of nucleated cell counts. Clones were sequenced by immunoSEQ multiplex PCR, and TCRdb holds only the in-frame ones, with some missing. Clone size and the V and J calls come from that table; the DNA yielded D and trimming. The table includes approximately 210,000 clones, around 86% detected once. Sequenced material: PBMCs or T cells enriched from blood (not recorded which). The source is a man aged 25-45 years in a cohort exposed to, infected with or recovered from COVID-19 (not recorded which).

CDR3 in amino acids: CASRPTFSNQPQHF. CDR3 DNA: TGTGCCAGCAGGCCTACCTTTAGCAATCAGCCCCAGCATTTT. The rearrangement joins TRBV9 to TRBJ1-5; D gene ambiguous. V lost 5 bases, J lost 0 bases, and 9 bases lay in between. The CDR3 has 14 amino acids. Germline loops: CDR1 SGDLS, CDR2 YYNGEE.